A selection of T cell receptor beta chains follows, all from one sample in a study of T cell repertoires in aging, cancer and after chemotherapy. TCRdb itself ran the multiplex PCR reads through MiXCR, one entry per CDR3 protein. The top ten clones hold approximately 5.7% of a sample with approximately 13,000 distinct CDR3 sequences, roughly 20% of them seen once. Sequenced input: blood. Receptor source: a human donor in good health. Each CDR3 is given with its conserved first and last residue. The order of the fields is clone size, V gene, D gene, J gene, CDR3 DNA, CDR3 protein. The D gene is left open where the match is weak. Rows may omit the clone size; those that give it use once, few, many or a size class.

medium-sized	TRBV18	NA	TRBJ1-6	TGTGCCAGCTCACCGACGGGACTTTATAATTCACCCCTCCACTTT	CASSPTGLYNSPLHF
medium-sized	TRBV7-2	NA	TRBJ2-3	TGTGCCAGCAGCTGGGGCACTCGCACAGATACGCAGTATTTT	CASSWGTRTDTQYF
few	TRBV7-2	NA	TRBJ1-1	TGTGCCAGCAGCTTCCACGACACCGCCGGCGCTGAAGCTTTCTTT	CASSFHDTAGAEAFF
NA	TRBV4-2	TRBD2	TRBJ2-1	TGTGCCAGCAGCCAACCAGGACTAGCCGACGCCTACAATGAGCAGTTCTTC	CASSQPGLADAYNEQFF
NA	TRBV20-1	NA	TRBJ1-3	TGCAGTGCTACTTTCTGGGGTTCTGGAAACACCATATATTTT	CSATFWGSGNTIYF
once	TRBV4-3	TRBD1	TRBJ2-1	TGCGCCAGCAGCCAAGGGTCAGGGGGTTCCAATGAGCAGTTCTTC	CASSQGSGGSNEQFF
many	TRBV27	NA	TRBJ1-2	TGTGCCAGCACCTCTTGGGCGGCAGCTTATGGCTACACCTTC	CASTSWAAAYGYTF
NA	TRBV21-1	NA	TRBJ1-5	TGTGCCAGGGTCCTCCGGGGGCCGGAATGCAATCAGCCCCAGCATTTT	CARVLRGPECNQPQHF
few	TRBV5-1	TRBD1	TRBJ2-7	TGCGCCAGCAGCCTCAGGGGGCAAACGCGATTGGGGGAGCAGTACTTC	CASSLRGQTRLGEQYF
NA	TRBV5-1	NA	TRBJ2-2	TGCGCCAGCAGCTTGGGGGACCCCGGGGAGCTGTTTTTT	CASSLGDPGELFF
NA	TRBV12-3/TRBV12-4	TRBD1	TRBJ1-1	TGTGCCAGCAAAAGACAGGGAATGAACACTGAAGCTTTCTTT	CASKRQGMNTEAFF
NA	TRBV29-1	TRBD2	TRBJ2-3	TGCAGCGTTGAAGCTCTAGCGGGGGCGACAGATACGCAGTATTTT	CSVEALAGATDTQYF
many	TRBV18	NA	TRBJ1-2	TGTGCCAGCTCACCGCCAGGGAAGAGGGATCATGGCTACACCTTC	CASSPPGKRDHGYTF
NA	TRBV5-1	NA	TRBJ2-2	TGCGCCAGCAGCTTCGGCGCGAACACCGAGGAGCTGTTTTTT	CASSFGANTEELFF
NA	TRBV5-1	NA	TRBJ2-7	TGCGCCAGCAGCTTGGGGGTAGGGGCGGTAACCTACGAGCAGTACTTC	CASSLGVGAVTYEQYF
few	TRBV5-5	NA	TRBJ1-1	TGTGCCAGCAGCCCCGCGGCAGGCCTCATGAACACTGAAGCTTTCTTT	CASSPAAGLMNTEAFF
NA	TRBV4-3	NA	TRBJ2-6	TGCGCCAGCAGCCAAGATATGGGCTCTGGGGCCAACGTCCTGACTTTC	CASSQDMGSGANVLTF
few	TRBV4-3	TRBD1	TRBJ1-2	TGCGCCAGCAGCCGCGTGGGACAGGCCTATGGCTACACCTTC	CASSRVGQAYGYTF